Listed below are T cell receptor beta chains from one sample, sequenced in a study of T cells in Graves' hyperthyroidism and ophthalmopathy. Via MiXCR, TCRdb re-called the multiplex PCR reads, giving one row per CDR3 protein. The profile shows more than 650,000 distinct CDR3 sequences, approximately 15% of them singletons. Sequenced sample: blood. The receptor source for this set is a woman younger than 35 with Graves' hyperthyroidism. CDR3s include the opening cysteine and the closing phenylalanine or tryptophan. D genes are given only for firm matches. Expanded clones get a size class; other rows say once, few or many, or leave the size out.

cdr3_length j_call v_call clone_size d_call cdr3_aa cdr3_nt
13 TRBJ2-1 TRBV6-1 many - CASVDFPYNEQFF TGTGCCAGTGTGGACTTCCCCTACAATGAGCAGTTCTTC
14 TRBJ2-7 TRBV27 many - CASSYERSSYEQYF TGTGCCAGCAGTTACGAGCGGAGCTCCTACGAGCAGTACTTC
15 TRBJ1-2 TRBV12-3/TRBV12-4 many TRBD1 CASSPTGGLVYGYTF TGTGCCAGCAGTCCGACAGGGGGTTTGGTCTATGGCTACACCTTC
13 TRBJ2-3 TRBV6-1 many TRBD2 CASSAGTSGSQYF TGTGCCAGCAGTGCCGGGACTAGCGGGTCGCAGTATTTT
13 TRBJ1-2 TRBV6-4 - - CASSYAVDYGYTF TGTGCCAGCAGTTACGCCGTAGACTATGGCTACACCTTC
14 TRBJ1-2 TRBV15 - TRBD1 CATSNTGTGYGYTF TGTGCCACCAGCAATACCGGGACAGGCTATGGCTACACCTTC
12 TRBJ2-7 TRBV11-2 - - CASSVSSSEQYF TGTGCCAGCAGCGTCAGTTCCAGTGAGCAGTACTTC
15 TRBJ2-3 TRBV2 - TRBD2 CASSDIEAGGKTQYF TGTGCCAGCAGTGACATTGAAGCGGGAGGAAAAACGCAGTATTTT
14 TRBJ1-2 TRBV4-1 - - CASSHPVQNYGYTF TGCGCCAGCAGCCACCCCGTCCAGAACTATGGCTACACCTTC
13 TRBJ1-1 TRBV27 many - CASSITVATEAFF TGTGCCAGCAGTATTACAGTAGCGACTGAAGCTTTCTTT
13 TRBJ1-2 TRBV12-3/TRBV12-4 many - CASSLYELYGYTF TGTGCCAGCAGTTTATACGAGCTCTATGGCTACACCTTC
14 TRBJ2-7 TRBV2 many TRBD1 CASGIGTGRYEQYF TGTGCCAGCGGTATCGGGACAGGACGCTACGAGCAGTACTTC
13 TRBJ2-7 TRBV14 - - CASSQVGVVEQYF TGTGCCAGCAGCCAAGTTGGAGTCGTCGAGCAGTACTTC
16 TRBJ2-1 TRBV6-1 few - CASSFRGGGPHNEQFF TGTGCCAGCAGTTTCCGAGGCGGAGGACCCCACAATGAGCAGTTCTTC
14 TRBJ2-2 TRBV19 - - CASSITQDTGELFF TGTGCCAGTAGTATAACACAAGACACCGGGGAGCTGTTTTTT
17 TRBJ2-1 TRBV27 once TRBD1 CASSLSLDRVSYNEQFF TGTGCCAGCAGTTTATCGTTGGACAGGGTCTCCTACAATGAGCAGTTCTTC
12 TRBJ2-3 TRBV20-1 many - CSACGRTDTQYF TGCAGTGCCTGTGGTCGCACAGATACGCAGTATTTT
20 TRBJ2-1 TRBV20-1 few TRBD2 CSARSTRLAGITSSYNEQFF TGCAGTGCTAGATCCACGCGACTAGCGGGCATAACAAGCTCCTACAATGAGCAGTTCTTC
15 TRBJ2-3 TRBV9 - - CASSNSVGGTDTQYF TGTGCCAGCAGCAACAGCGTCGGAGGCACAGATACGCAGTATTTT
15 TRBJ2-3 TRBV2 many - CASKARSGGEDTQYF TGTGCCAGCAAAGCCCGCTCCGGGGGAGAGGATACGCAGTATTTT
12 TRBJ1-2 TRBV15 - - CATSRDGGGYTF TGTGCCACCAGCAGAGATGGGGGTGGCTACACCTTC
16 TRBJ2-7 TRBV4-1 - TRBD2 CASSQPTSGSSYEQYF TGCGCCAGCAGCCAGCCCACTAGCGGGAGCTCCTACGAGCAGTACTTC
13 TRBJ1-5 TRBV30 many - CAWSAGKAQPQHF TGTGCCTGGAGTGCAGGGAAGGCTCAGCCCCAGCATTTT
12 TRBJ1-2 TRBV27 many TRBD1 CASRQGADGYTF TGTGCCAGCAGACAGGGGGCGGATGGCTACACCTTC
21 TRBJ1-5 TRBV6-5 few - CASSYTELESTGTPLNQPQHF TGTGCCAGCAGTTACACAGAACTAGAAAGTACAGGGACGCCCTTAAATCAGCCCCAGCATTTT
14 TRBJ1-6 TRBV6-2/TRBV6-3 - TRBD1 CASSTTGGHSPLHF TGTGCCAGCAGTACGACAGGGGGTCATTCACCCCTCCACTTT
16 TRBJ1-5 TRBV19 few - CASSRTDTPSNQPQHF TGTGCCAGTAGTCGTACGGACACTCCTAGCAATCAGCCCCAGCATTTT
13 TRBJ2-7 TRBV29-1 - TRBD2 CSVPGLAATEQYF TGCAGCGTCCCCGGACTAGCGGCTACGGAGCAGTACTTC
16 TRBJ2-1 TRBV20-1 few TRBD2 CSANFWRTSPYNEQLF TGCAGTGCTAACTTTTGGAGGACTAGCCCGTACAATGAGCAGCTCTTC
14 TRBJ2-7 TRBV19 - TRBD2 CASTLTSGTGEQYF TGTGCCAGTACCCTGACTAGCGGGACGGGCGAGCAGTACTTC
12 TRBJ2-1 TRBV18 many - CASSAGSNEQFF TGTGCCAGCTCAGCAGGGTCCAATGAGCAGTTCTTC
15 TRBJ2-3 TRBV5-4 - - CASSFKLGSTDTQYF TGTGCCAGCAGCTTCAAGCTAGGGAGCACAGATACGCAGTATTTT
15 TRBJ2-1 TRBV19 many TRBD2 CASSQRDYGYNEQFF TGTGCCAGTAGCCAAAGGGACTACGGCTACAATGAGCAGTTCTTC
14 TRBJ2-7 TRBV28 - TRBD1 CASLGDRTGYEQYF TGTGCCAGTTTAGGGGACAGGACGGGCTACGAGCAGTACTTC
14 TRBJ1-1 TRBV25-1 - - CASRRTNPNTEAFF TGTGCCAGCAGAAGGACAAACCCGAACACTGAAGCTTTCTTT
16 TRBJ2-3 TRBV7-9 few TRBD2 CASSLGLAGPGDTQYF TGTGCCAGCAGCTTGGGACTAGCGGGACCGGGGGATACGCAGTATTTT
15 TRBJ2-7 TRBV7-8 many TRBD2 CASSPRTSANYEQYF TGTGCCAGCAGCCCTCGGACTAGCGCCAACTACGAGCAGTACTTC
13 TRBJ2-7 TRBV19 - - CASSIDRDHEQYF TGTGCCAGTAGTATTGACCGTGACCACGAGCAGTACTTC
14 TRBJ2-5 TRBV5-1 many - CASSGGRGQETQYF TGCGCCAGCAGCGGGGGACGGGGACAAGAGACCCAGTACTTC
14 TRBJ2-7 TRBV20-1 - - CSAPDRKFSYEQYF TGCAGTGCCCCGGACCGAAAATTCTCTTACGAGCAGTACTTC
15 TRBJ2-1 TRBV28 once - CASSSPAGSTYEQFF TGTGCCAGCAGTTCACCGGCAGGCAGTACCTATGAGCAGTTCTTC
12 TRBJ2-3 TRBV4-1 many - CASSRPLGTQYF TGCGCCAGCAGCCGACCCTTAGGTACGCAGTATTTT
19 TRBJ2-3 TRBV7-6 - - CASSTPETGPRVPTDTQYF TGTGCCAGCAGCACCCCCGAAACGGGACCCCGGGTCCCCACAGATACGCAGTATTTT
15 TRBJ2-2 TRBV9 few - CASSAGGSYTGELFF TGTGCCAGCAGCGCAGGCGGGTCGTACACCGGGGAGCTGTTTTTT
14 TRBJ2-7 TRBV7-2 many - CASSYREWSYEQYF TGTGCCAGCAGCTATCGGGAGTGGAGCTACGAGCAGTACTTC
17 TRBJ1-3 TRBV7-8 - - CASSLARGVSSGNTIYF TGTGCCAGCAGCTTAGCGCGGGGGGTGAGCTCTGGAAACACCATATATTTT
16 TRBJ2-2 TRBV18 many TRBD1 CASSRPGQRNTGELFF TGTGCCAGCTCCCGACCGGGACAGAGAAACACCGGGGAGCTGTTTTTT
16 TRBJ2-1 TRBV12-3/TRBV12-4 many - CASSPGNGGTYNEQFF TGTGCCAGCAGCCCGGGGAATGGCGGAACCTACAATGAGCAGTTCTTC
13 TRBJ1-2 TRBV29-1 many - CSVEDAGGYGYTF TGCAGCGTTGAAGATGCAGGTGGCTATGGCTACACCTTC